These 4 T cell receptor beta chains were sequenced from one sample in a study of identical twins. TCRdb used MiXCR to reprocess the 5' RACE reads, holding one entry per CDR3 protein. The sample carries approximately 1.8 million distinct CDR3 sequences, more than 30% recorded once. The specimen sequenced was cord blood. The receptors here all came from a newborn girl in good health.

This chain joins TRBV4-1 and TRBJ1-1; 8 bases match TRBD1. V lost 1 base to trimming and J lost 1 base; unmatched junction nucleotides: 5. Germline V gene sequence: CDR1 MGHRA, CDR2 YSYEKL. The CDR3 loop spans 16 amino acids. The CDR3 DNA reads TGCGCCAGCAGCCAAGGTAGGGGGACAGGGAACACTGAAGCTTTCTTT. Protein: CASSQGRGTGNTEAFF.

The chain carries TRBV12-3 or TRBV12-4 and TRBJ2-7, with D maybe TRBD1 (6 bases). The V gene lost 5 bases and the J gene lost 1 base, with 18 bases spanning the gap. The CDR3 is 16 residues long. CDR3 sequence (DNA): TGTGCCAGCAGTCCATTGGGCAGGGGAAGTTCCTACGAGCAGTACTTC. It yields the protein CASSPLGRGSSYEQYF.

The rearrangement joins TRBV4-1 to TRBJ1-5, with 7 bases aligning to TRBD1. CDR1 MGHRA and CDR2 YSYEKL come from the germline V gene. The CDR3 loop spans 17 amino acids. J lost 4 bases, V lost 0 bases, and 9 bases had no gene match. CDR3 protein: CASSQDKNRGVNQPQHF. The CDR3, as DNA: TGCGCCAGCAGCCAAGATAAGAACAGGGGTGTTAATCAGCCCCAGCATTTT.

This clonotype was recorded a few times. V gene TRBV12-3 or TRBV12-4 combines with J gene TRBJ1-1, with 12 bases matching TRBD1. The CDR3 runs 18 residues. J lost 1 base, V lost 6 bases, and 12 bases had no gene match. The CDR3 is CASRSGQGAPFSNTEAFF. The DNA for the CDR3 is TGTGCCAGCAGGTCGGGACAGGGGGCGCCGTTTTCGAACACTGAAGCTTTCTTT.